This T cell receptor (beta chain) was identified during a study of B cell selection in AIRE deficiency. Overall study findings and caveats: About 30% of healthy-shared Treg TCRbeta sequences appeared in patient Tconv cells.

V was pared by 7 bases and J by 8 bases, with 29 bases between. Germline CDR1 reads SNHLY; CDR2 reads FYNNEI. This CDR3 spans 18 amino acids. Sequencing used immunoSEQ multiplex PCR; TCRdb keeps in-frame clones, though not all of them. The sample includes about 19,000 clones, about 93% of them seen just once. Regulatory T cells were sorted as CD4+CD25hiCD127low/negative cells. About this clone: Its antigen is unknown.

This rearrangement joins TRBV2 to TRBJ1-4, with no clear D. The sequence came from a human donor in good health. Material: CD4+CD25+ Tregs sorted from PBMCs. CDR3 in DNA: TGTGCCAGCACTATGTACCCTTTACTTACAGAAGTCGGCGAAAAACTGTTTTTT. Translating gives CASTMYPLLTEVGEKLFF.